This T cell receptor (beta chain) was observed in a study of blood T cells in healthy people across ages. A J-beta primer mix and a sample-barcoded 5' primer were used in a second PCR of roughly 6 to 12 cycles. TCRdb called the 5' RACE reads again in MiXCR, with one record for every CDR3 protein. The sample has nearly 1 million distinct CDR3 sequences, roughly 51% seen once. The CDR3 sequence is 14 residues long. Germline V CDR1 and CDR2: MDHEN, SYDVKM. The J segment lost 6 bases and the V segment lost 6 bases, leaving 8 bases of the junction unmatched. The chain recombines TRBV28 with TRBJ2-4; the match to TRBD1 covers 7 bases. This clonotype was obtained from an older woman in good health. The sequencing input was blood. The CDR3 coding sequence is TGTGCCAGCAGCGCACAGGGGACGGGAAACATTCAGTACTTC. It is translated as CASSAQGTGNIQYF.